This TCR beta chain was retrieved from a study of cytomegalovirus exposure and HLA in healthy donors. Whole-study findings and limits: Analysis was carried out at a later point, and it linked a missense DCLRE1C variant to TCR beta V- and J-gene trimming.

The PCR was carried out with 60 Vbeta primers and 13 Jbeta primers. Only in-frame clones appear in the TCRdb table, and some are missing; sequencing was by immunoSEQ multiplex PCR. The sample carries over 100,000 clones, around 70% recorded once. The CDR3 is made up of 17 amino acids. The V gene's germline CDR1 is SEHNR and CDR2 FQNEAQ (reference sequence). V was clipped by 3 bases and J by 0 bases, with 18 bases between them. Worth noting for this clone: What it recognizes is unknown.

The sequencing sample was made of PBMCs. The receptor was isolated from a male donor in good health and CMV-seronegative. The chain joins TRBV7-9 to TRBJ2-7; perhaps TRBD1 as D (6 bases). CDR3: CASSLVTWDMSSYEQYF. CDR3 in DNA: TGTGCCAGCAGCTTGGTTACATGGGACATGAGCTCCTACGAGCAGTACTTC.